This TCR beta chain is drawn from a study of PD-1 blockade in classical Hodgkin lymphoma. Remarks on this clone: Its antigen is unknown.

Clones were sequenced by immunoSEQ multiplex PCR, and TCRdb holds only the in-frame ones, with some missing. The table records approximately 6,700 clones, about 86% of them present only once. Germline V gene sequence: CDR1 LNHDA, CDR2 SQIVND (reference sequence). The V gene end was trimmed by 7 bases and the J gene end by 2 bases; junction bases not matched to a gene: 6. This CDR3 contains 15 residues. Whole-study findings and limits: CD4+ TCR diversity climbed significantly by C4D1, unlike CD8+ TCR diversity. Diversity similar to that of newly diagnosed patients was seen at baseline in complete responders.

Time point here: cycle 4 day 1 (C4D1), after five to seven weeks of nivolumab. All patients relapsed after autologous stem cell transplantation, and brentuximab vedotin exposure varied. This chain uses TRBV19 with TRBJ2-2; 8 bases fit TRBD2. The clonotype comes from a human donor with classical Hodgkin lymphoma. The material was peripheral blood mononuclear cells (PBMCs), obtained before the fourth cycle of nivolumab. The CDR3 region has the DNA TGTGCCAGTACCCCACTAGCGGCCAACACCGGGGAGCTGTTTTTT. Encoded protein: CASTPLAANTGELFF.